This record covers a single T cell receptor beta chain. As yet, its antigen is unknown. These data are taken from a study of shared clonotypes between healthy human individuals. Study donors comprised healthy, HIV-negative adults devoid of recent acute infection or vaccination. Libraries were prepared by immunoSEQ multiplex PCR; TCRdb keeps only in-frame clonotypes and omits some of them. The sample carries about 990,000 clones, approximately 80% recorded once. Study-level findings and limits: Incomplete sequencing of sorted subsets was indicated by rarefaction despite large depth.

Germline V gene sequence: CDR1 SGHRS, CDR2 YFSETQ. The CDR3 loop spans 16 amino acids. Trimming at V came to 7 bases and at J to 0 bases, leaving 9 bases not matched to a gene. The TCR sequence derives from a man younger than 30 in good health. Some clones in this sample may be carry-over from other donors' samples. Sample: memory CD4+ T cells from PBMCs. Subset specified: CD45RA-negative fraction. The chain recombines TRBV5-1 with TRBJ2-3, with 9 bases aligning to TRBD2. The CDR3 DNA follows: TGCGCCAGCGCCCCCGCCACTAGCGGGAGCACAGATACGCAGTATTTT. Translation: CASAPATSGSTDTQYF.